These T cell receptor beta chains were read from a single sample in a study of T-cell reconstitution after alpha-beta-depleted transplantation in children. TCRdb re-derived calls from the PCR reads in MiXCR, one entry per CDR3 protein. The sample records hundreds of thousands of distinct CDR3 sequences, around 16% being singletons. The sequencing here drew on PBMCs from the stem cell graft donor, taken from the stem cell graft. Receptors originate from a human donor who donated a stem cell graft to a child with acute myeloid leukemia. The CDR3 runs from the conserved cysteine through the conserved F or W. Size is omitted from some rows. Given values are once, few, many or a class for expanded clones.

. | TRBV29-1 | CSVGGGQFF
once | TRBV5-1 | CASSLLPQGGSSYEQYF
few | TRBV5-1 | CASSLGNSGQPQHF
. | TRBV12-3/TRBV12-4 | CASSLGGGSGNTIYF
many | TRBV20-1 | CSARGTGRNQPQHF
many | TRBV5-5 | CASSLDRAGNTIYF
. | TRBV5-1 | CATRVTGHEQFF
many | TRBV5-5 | CASSSSGPRHNEQFF
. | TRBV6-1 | CASSNPGQGNEQFF
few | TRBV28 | CASRPLKGGTETQYF
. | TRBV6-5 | CASSYLGEMNTEAFF
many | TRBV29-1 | CSVEAGADYGYTF
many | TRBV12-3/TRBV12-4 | CASSLRESREYGYTF
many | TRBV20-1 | CSARDDRVHNEKLFF
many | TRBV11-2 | CASSFGQRAFF
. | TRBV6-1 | CASSRGGEAEAFF
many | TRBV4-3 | CASSQVGGGQFF
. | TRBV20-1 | CSARPLDRAPGELFF